Below are 27 T cell receptor beta chains sequenced from a single sample in a study of T cell responses to AZD1222 COVID-19 vaccine. Generated by immunoSEQ multiplex PCR, the TCRdb table keeps only in-frame clones and is missing some. The sample lists approximately 80,000 clones, approximately 90% occurring once. Specimen: peripheral blood, collected on day 0 of AZD1222 vaccination. The source is an adult in good health.

The rearrangement uses TRBV12-3 or TRBV12-4 and TRBJ1-2; D ambiguous. This CDR3 is built from 11 residues. Trimming removed 3 bases at V and 9 bases at J, with 8 bases between. The CDR3 DNA reads as TGTGCCAGCAGTTTCGGATACAGCTACACCTTC. It translates to CASSFGYSYTF.

This chain uses TRBV18 with TRBJ1-1; no clear D gene. Per germline, CDR1 KGHSH and CDR2 LQKENI. The CDR3 covers 12 residues. With 3 bases removed from V and 11 bases from J, the gap between germline ends came to 13 bases. In nucleotides, the CDR3 is TGTGCCAGCTCACCGACCGGTCGGGAGGCTTTCTTT. Translated: CASSPTGREAFF.

This clone was picked up a small number of times. V is TRBV6-1 and J is TRBJ2-7; no firm D call. Trimming took off 1 base at V and 8 bases at J, with 3 bases between the two ends. Germline assignment: CDR1 MNHNS and CDR2 SASEGT. The CDR3 runs 10 residues. CDR3 bases: TGTGCCAGCAGTGAAGGACAGCAGTACTTC. This gives the protein CASSEGQQYF.

J is TRBJ2-4 and V is TRBV5-5; the D call may be TRBD1 or TRBD2 (5 bases each). The CDR3 is 14 amino acids. Germline V lookup: CDR1 SGHKS, CDR2 YYEKEE (reference sequence). V lost 2 bases to trimming and J lost 11 bases, with 17 bases between them. CDR3 nucleotide sequence: TGTGCCAGCAGCTTAGATATGGCAAAGGGACTTCAGTACTTC. This codes for CASSLDMAKGLQYF.

The rearrangement links TRBV7-8 to TRBJ1-5; no firm D call. The CDR3 totals 16 residues. V was pared by 1 base and J by 0 bases, with 10 bases between. Germline V gene lookup returns CDR1 SGHVS and CDR2 FQNEAQ. CDR3 coding DNA: TGTGCCAGCAGCTTAGATGATGGGTATAGCAATCAGCCCCAGCATTTT. Translating gives CASSLDDGYSNQPQHF.

CDR3 nucleotide sequence: TGTGCCAGCACCATCGACCGCTATGGCTACACCTTC. Residues: CASTIDRYGYTF. The rearrangement links TRBV28 to TRBJ1-2; D ambiguous. V lost 7 bases and J 4 bases, leaving 10 bases between the germline ends. This CDR3 has 12 residues. Germline assignment: CDR1 MDHEN and CDR2 SYDVKM.

This chain joins TRBV5-8 and TRBJ1-5, with unresolved D. The CDR3 extends over 13 amino acids. With 2 bases removed from V and 0 bases from J, the gap between germline ends came to 3 bases. Germline V lookup: CDR1 SGHTS, CDR2 YDEGEE. CDR3 DNA: TGTGCCAGCAGCTTTCGTAGCAATCAGCCCCAGCATTTT. Protein sequence: CASSFRSNQPQHF.

This sequence joins TRBV7-9 and TRBJ1-2; 10 bases are shared with TRBD1. Looked up from germline, CDR1 is SEHNR and CDR2 is FQNEAQ (reference sequence). The CDR3 is 15 amino acids. V lost 5 bases to trimming and J lost 6 bases; unmatched junction nucleotides: 9. CDR3 amino acids: CASSITGTGAHGYTF. The CDR3 nucleotides read TGTGCCAGCAGCATAACCGGGACAGGGGCCCATGGCTACACCTTC.

This sequence joins TRBV30 and TRBJ2-5; 8 bases are a match to TRBD2. The J segment lost 4 bases and the V segment lost 0 bases, leaving 4 bases of the junction unmatched. Germline V gives CDR1 GTSNPN, CDR2 SVGIG (reference sequence). The CDR3 has 14 residues. This CDR3 reads CAWSVPGGVETQYF. The CDR3 DNA follows: TGTGCCTGGAGTGTACCGGGAGGGGTAGAGACCCAGTACTTC.

The chain joins TRBV7-2 to TRBJ2-5; D ambiguous. Trimming shortened V by 6 bases and J by 5 bases, and 10 bases separated the two germline ends. The CDR3 is 12 amino acids. Germline V gene data show CDR1 as SGHTA and CDR2 as FQGNSA. As DNA, the CDR3 is TGTGCCAGCAGTTCCGAAGGCGAGACCCAGTACTTC. The encoded protein is CASSSEGETQYF.

This chain joins TRBV27 and TRBJ1-6, with D unresolved. The germline V gene encodes CDR1 MNHEY and CDR2 SMNVEV (reference sequence). V was shortened by 2 bases and J by 10 bases, with 6 bases between the two germline ends. This CDR3 region has 12 residues. The CDR3 DNA sequence: TGTGCCAGCAGTTTACGGCACTCACCCCTCCACTTT. As protein: CASSLRHSPLHF.

The chain carries TRBV7-9 and TRBJ2-7; 7 positions match TRBD2. Losses at the gene ends were 5 bases for V and 4 bases for J; bases not matched to a gene: 2. CDR3 length: 12 amino acids. CDR1 and CDR2 (germline): SEHNR, FQNEAQ (reference sequence). The CDR3 loop is CASSRSGYEQYF. In DNA form, the CDR3 reads TGTGCCAGCAGCCGTAGCGGGTACGAGCAGTACTTC.

This sequence joins TRBV3-1 (or the pseudogene TRBV3-2) and TRBJ1-2, with D uncertain. Germline lookup yields CDR1 LGHDT and CDR2 YNNKEL (reference sequence). The CDR3 totals 13 residues. With 2 bases removed from V and 3 bases from J, the gap between germline ends came to 7 bases. The CDR3 nucleotides read TGTGCCAGCAGCCAACACTACGACTATGGCTACACCTTC. It is translated as CASSQHYDYGYTF.

The V and J genes are TRBV7-2 and TRBJ1-5, with TRBD1 as a possible D gene (6 bases). The V end lost 5 bases, the J end lost 7 bases, and 12 bases lay between the germline ends. Germline-derived CDR1 and CDR2 are SGHTA and FQGNSA. The CDR3 length is 13 residues. CDR3 DNA: TGTGCCAGCAGCGTAACAGGGTCCCAGCCCCAGCATTTT. This gives the protein CASSVTGSQPQHF.

This clone came up a few times. The chain combines TRBV5-4 with TRBJ1-4, with a tentative D call TRBD1 (6 bases). Germline values: CDR1 SGHNT, CDR2 YYREEE (reference sequence). The length of the CDR3 is 15 residues. V lost 4 bases, J lost 7 bases, and 17 bases lay in between. This CDR3 reads CASSPEGGRGEKLFF. The CDR3 nucleotides are TGTGCCAGCAGCCCGGAGGGGGGACGGGGTGAAAAACTGTTTTTT.

This sequence joins TRBV6-5 and TRBJ2-1; no firm D call. The length of the CDR3 is 13 residues. Trimming shortened V by 0 bases and J by 7 bases, and 7 bases separated the two germline ends. Looked up from germline, CDR1 is MNHEY and CDR2 is SVGAGI. This CDR3 is CASSYSNRNEQFF. CDR3 DNA sequence: TGTGCCAGCAGTTACTCGAACCGGAATGAGCAGTTCTTC.

This chain joins TRBV6-1 and TRBJ2-3, with TRBD2 as a possible D gene (5 bases). CDR1 MNHNS and CDR2 SASEGT come from the germline V gene. The CDR3 loop spans 16 amino acids. V gave up 2 bases and J gave up 6 bases, with 18 bases separating them. The CDR3 DNA reads as TGTGCCAGCAGTGAACTCCATAGCGCAGGTGTGGATACGCAGTATTTT. It codes for CASSELHSAGVDTQYF.

The chain uses TRBV27 and TRBJ1-2; D might be TRBD1 (5 bases). Looked up from germline, CDR1 is MNHEY and CDR2 is SMNVEV (reference sequence). V lost 5 bases and J 0 bases, leaving 16 bases between the germline ends. The CDR3 contains 16 residues. CDR3 in DNA: TGTGCCAGCAGTCCCTCTGGGGGGGAGGCTAACTATGGCTACACCTTC. As protein: CASSPSGGEANYGYTF.

This rearrangement joins TRBV4-3 to TRBJ1-1, with a weak D call TRBD1 (6 bases). The germline V and J ends were trimmed by 0 bases and 0 bases, with 11 bases remaining between them. CDR1 and CDR2 from the germline V gene are LGHNA and YSLEER. The CDR3 runs to 16 residues. The CDR3 nucleotides are TGCGCCAGCAGCCAAGACACAGGGTTTATGAACACTGAAGCTTTCTTT. It yields the protein CASSQDTGFMNTEAFF.

The V call is TRBV7-6, the J call TRBJ2-1; D is ambiguous. Germline lookup yields CDR1 SGHVS and CDR2 FNYEAQ. The CDR3 length is 15 residues. V was pared by 3 bases and J by 1 base, with 10 bases between. This chain's CDR3 is CASSLMGKSYNEQFF. The DNA for the CDR3 is TGTGCCAGCAGCTTGATGGGGAAATCCTACAATGAGCAGTTCTTC.

Note on this clone: The limits of the CDR3 on the DNA are not certain, so only TCRdb's listed CDR3 is given. This chain links TRBV6-5 with TRBJ1-5. Both ends counted, the CDR3 spans 15 residues. Germline-derived CDR1 and CDR2 are MNHEY and SVGAGI. CDR3 region: CASSSSRGYNQPQHF.

This rearrangement joins TRBV29-1 to TRBJ1-1, with a possible D match to TRBD1 (5 bases). V lost 8 bases and J lost 2, with 9 bases in between. Germline loops: CDR1 SQVTM, CDR2 ANQGSEA. The CDR3 extends over 11 amino acids. The CDR3 DNA reads TGCAGCCACGACAGAAACACTGAAGCTTTCTTT. Amino acids: CSHDRNTEAFF.

This rearrangement joins TRBV28 to TRBJ2-7, with TRBD1 matching 8 bases. Germline CDR1 reads MDHEN; CDR2 reads SYDVKM. The length of the CDR3 is 15 residues. The V segment lost 5 bases and the J segment 3 bases; nucleotides outside the gene matches: 9. CDR3 loop: CASSVLGGTGYEQYF. Written as DNA, the CDR3 is TGTGCCAGCAGTGTACTCGGAGGGACAGGCTACGAGCAGTACTTC.

The rearrangement uses TRBV19 and TRBJ1-6; TRBD1 is a possible D gene (6 bases). V gave up 7 bases and J gave up 7 bases, with 11 bases separating them. CDR3 length: 13 amino acids. Germline V gene lookup returns CDR1 LNHDA and CDR2 SQIVND (reference sequence). As DNA, the CDR3 is TGTGCCAGTACCGCAGGGGCGAATTCACCCCTCCACTTT. Protein product: CASTAGANSPLHF. The full variable domain, with the rest looked up from reference TRBV19 and TRBJ1-6, is DGGITQSPKYLFRKEGQNVTLSCEQNLNHDAMYWYRQDPGQGLRLIYYSQIVNDFQKGDIAEGYSVSREKKESFPLTVTSAQKNPTAFYLCASTAGANSPLHFGNGTRLTVT.

This sequence joins TRBV19 and TRBJ1-2; D is unresolved. The V end lost 5 bases, the J end lost 6 bases, and 19 bases lay between the germline ends. The CDR3 spans 15 residues. The germline gives CDR1 LNHDA, CDR2 SQIVND (reference sequence). The chain's CDR3 is CASSSEGVSWDGYTF. The CDR3 DNA sequence: TGTGCCAGTAGTTCGGAGGGCGTGAGTTGGGATGGCTACACCTTC.

This rearrangement joins TRBV5-5 to TRBJ1-2; 10 nucleotides agree with TRBD1. The junction had 11 bases not matched to a gene; V was cut back by 4 bases and J by 8 bases. This CDR3 region has 15 residues. Germline V CDR1 and CDR2: SGHKS, YYEKEE (reference sequence). CDR3 coding DNA: TGTGCCAGCAGCGTAACCGGGACAGGGGTTGAGGGCTACACCTTC. Its protein product is CASSVTGTGVEGYTF.

V usage is TRBV18 and J usage is TRBJ1-4; 10 nucleotides match TRBD1. In germline, CDR1 is KGHSH, CDR2 LQKENI. CDR3 size: 15 residues. V dropped 6 bases and J dropped 3; count of bases not matched to a gene: 4. The chain's CDR3 is CASSLGTGANEKLFF. CDR3 bases: TGTGCCAGCTCCCTGGGGACAGGGGCTAATGAAAAACTGTTTTTT. Full variable domain (missing parts from reference TRBV18 and TRBJ1-4): NAGVMQNPRHLVRRRGQEARLRCSPMKGHSHVYWYRQLPEEGLKFMVYLQKENIIDESGMPKERFSAEFPKEGPSILRIQQVVRGDSAAYFCASSLGTGANEKLFFGSGTQLSVL.